The entry that follows covers one T cell receptor (beta chain) sequence. Its antigen is currently unknown. This sample also contains other DNA sequences that code for the same CDR3. The sample is drawn from a study of cytomegalovirus exposure and HLA in healthy donors. CDR3 size: 14 residues. Trimming removed 0 bases at V and 5 bases at J, with 10 bases between. Germline V CDR1 and CDR2: LGHNA, YSLEER. General study results and limits: In a later analysis, TCR beta V- and J-gene trimming was associated with a missense DCLRE1C variant.

Vbeta (60) and Jbeta (13) primers were used in the PCR. Assay: immunoSEQ multiplex PCR; the TCRdb copy retains only in-frame clones and omits some. The table has about 110,000 clones, roughly 68% seen once. The sequencing input was PBMCs. The source of this sequence is a man aged 30 to 45 in good health and CMV-seropositive. The rearrangement joins TRBV4-3 to TRBJ2-5; D is unclear. In DNA form, the CDR3 reads TGCGCCAGCAGCCAAGATACCTCGCGGGAGACCCAGTACTTC. The encoded protein is CASSQDTSRETQYF.